The present T cell receptor beta chain was sequenced within a study of blood T cell repertoires in COVID-19. Study context: Nucleic acid was either cDNA or gDNA, and it came from T cells, B-cell-depleted T cells, or PBMCs.

Each participant's cohort was designated according to participant-reported clinical history. The table lists this clone with a few counts. The CDR3 is 15 amino acids. Germline V gives CDR1 MNHEY, CDR2 SVGAGI. The V end was cut by 0 bases, the J end by 9 bases, with 14 bases between. Clones were read by immunoSEQ multiplex PCR, and TCRdb kept only the in-frame ones, dropping some. Of under 350,000 clones listed, about 89% are singletons. The chain uses TRBV6-5 and TRBJ2-2; a possible D gene is TRBD2 (6 bases). This clonotype was obtained from a woman aged 18 to 35 who had recovered from COVID-19. Sequenced sample: PBMCs or T cells enriched from blood (not recorded which). This chain's CDR3 is CASSYSTGEGWELFF. In DNA, the CDR3 is TGTGCCAGCAGTTACTCAACGGGAGAGGGTTGGGAGCTGTTTTTT.